The present T cell receptor (beta chain) was sequenced within a study of CD8+ T cells in alopecia areata. As to treatment: oral pan-JAK inhibitor, 5-10 mg twice daily. Study-level results: TCRs were shared less clearly across patients than in mice, possibly for HLA-related reasons. There were many expanded lesional clones persisting in scalp and blood during tofacitinib. The presence of one nonresponder keeps the tie between baseline CD8+ expansion and response uncertain. Scalp clonality, along with expanded CD8+ clones among the top 100, was significantly decreased by tofacitinib.

The table lists this clone with a few counts. Its matching antigen is unknown. Extraction and reverse transcription of RNA yielded cDNA as the sequencing template. Only in-frame clones appear in the TCRdb table, and some are missing; sequencing was by immunoSEQ multiplex PCR. The data hold around 300,000 clones, with around three fifths observed a single time. The CDR3 loop spans 13 amino acids. Trimming cost V 10 bases and J 3 bases, with 13 bases left between them. The genes are TRBV23-1 and TRBJ1-5; no clear D. TRBV23-1 is recorded as an ORF, its role being uncertain. The specimen comprised CD4+ T cells sorted from blood, sampled around week 52, from a patient treated with tofacitinib. The origin of this receptor is a human donor with alopecia areata. For the CDR3, the DNA is TGCGCCATTGCGGACCGTTACAATCAGCCCCAGCATTTT. This codes for CAIADRYNQPQHF.